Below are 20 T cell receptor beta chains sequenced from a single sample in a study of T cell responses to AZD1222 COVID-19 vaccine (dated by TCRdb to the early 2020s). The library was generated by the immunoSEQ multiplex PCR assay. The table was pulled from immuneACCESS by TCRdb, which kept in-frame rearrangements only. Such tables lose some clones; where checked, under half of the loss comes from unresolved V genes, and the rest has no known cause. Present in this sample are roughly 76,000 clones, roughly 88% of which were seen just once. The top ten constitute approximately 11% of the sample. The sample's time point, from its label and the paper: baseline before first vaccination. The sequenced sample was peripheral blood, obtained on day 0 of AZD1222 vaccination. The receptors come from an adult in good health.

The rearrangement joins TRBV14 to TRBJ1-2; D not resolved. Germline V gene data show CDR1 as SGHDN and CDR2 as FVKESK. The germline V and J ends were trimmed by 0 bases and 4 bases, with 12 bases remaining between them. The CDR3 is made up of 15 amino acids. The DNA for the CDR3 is TGTGCCAGCAGCCAAGATCGACGGGCCCTCTATGGCTACACCTTC. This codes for CASSQDRRALYGYTF.

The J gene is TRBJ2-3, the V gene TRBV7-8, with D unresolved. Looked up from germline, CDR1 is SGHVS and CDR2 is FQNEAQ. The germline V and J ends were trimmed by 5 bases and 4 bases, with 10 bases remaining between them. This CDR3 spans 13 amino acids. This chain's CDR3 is CASSRMGPDTQYF. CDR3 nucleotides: TGTGCCAGCAGCCGTATGGGCCCAGATACGCAGTATTTT. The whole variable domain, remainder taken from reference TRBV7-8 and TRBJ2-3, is GAGVSQSPRYKVAKRGQDVALRCDPISGHVSLFWYQQALGQGPEFLTYFQNEAQLDKSGLPSDRFFAERPEGSVSTLKIQRTQQEDSAVYLCASSRMGPDTQYFGPGTRLTVL.

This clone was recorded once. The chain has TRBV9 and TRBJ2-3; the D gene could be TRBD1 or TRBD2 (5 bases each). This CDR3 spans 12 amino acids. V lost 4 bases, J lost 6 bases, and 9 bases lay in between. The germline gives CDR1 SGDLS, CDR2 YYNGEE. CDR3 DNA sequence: TGTGCCAGCAGCCTTGAGGGGGATACGCAGTATTTT. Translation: CASSLEGDTQYF.

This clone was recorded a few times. CDR3 bases: TGTGCCAGCAGCAGCGACAGGGGGCAGGAAAAACTGTTTTTT. Translated: CASSSDRGQEKLFF. V gene TRBV7-2 combines with J gene TRBJ1-4; 10 nucleotides match TRBD1. This CDR3 is 14 amino acids long. V lost 5 bases, J lost 8 bases, and 5 bases stayed unmatched. The germline V gene encodes CDR1 SGHTA and CDR2 FQGNSA.

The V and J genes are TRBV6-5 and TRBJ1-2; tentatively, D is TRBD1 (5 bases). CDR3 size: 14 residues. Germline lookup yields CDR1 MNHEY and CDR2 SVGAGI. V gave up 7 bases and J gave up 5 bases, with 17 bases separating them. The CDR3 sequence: CASKGLEVEYGYTF. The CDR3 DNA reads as TGTGCCAGCAAGGGACTTGAAGTGGAGTATGGCTACACCTTC.

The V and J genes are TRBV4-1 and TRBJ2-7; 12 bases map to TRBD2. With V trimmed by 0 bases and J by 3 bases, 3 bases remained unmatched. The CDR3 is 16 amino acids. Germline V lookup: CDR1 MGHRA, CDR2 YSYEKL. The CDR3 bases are TGCGCCAGCAGCCAAGATCCGACTAGCGGGAGCTACGAGCAGTACTTC. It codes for CASSQDPTSGSYEQYF.

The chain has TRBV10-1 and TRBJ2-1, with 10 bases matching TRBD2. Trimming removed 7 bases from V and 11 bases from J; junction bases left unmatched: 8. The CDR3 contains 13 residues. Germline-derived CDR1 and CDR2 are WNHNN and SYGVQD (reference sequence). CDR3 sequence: CASKASGSSQQFF. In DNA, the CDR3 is TGCGCCAGCAAGGCTAGCGGGAGTTCTCAGCAGTTCTTC.

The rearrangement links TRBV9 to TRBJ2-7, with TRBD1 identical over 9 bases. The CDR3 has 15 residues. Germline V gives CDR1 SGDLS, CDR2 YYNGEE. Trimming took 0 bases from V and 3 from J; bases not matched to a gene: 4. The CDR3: CASSVAPGQGYEQYF. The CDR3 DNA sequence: TGTGCCAGCAGCGTAGCACCGGGACAGGGCTACGAGCAGTACTTC.

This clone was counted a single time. CDR3 residues: CASSLLGSNEKLFF. CDR3 nucleotides: TGTGCCAGCAGCTTACTGGGTTCTAATGAAAAACTGTTTTTT. The rearrangement links TRBV7-2 to TRBJ1-4, with D unresolved. The CDR3 is 14 residues long. V lost 2 bases to trimming and J lost 3 bases, with 7 bases between them. Germline CDR1 and CDR2: SGHTA and FQGNSA.

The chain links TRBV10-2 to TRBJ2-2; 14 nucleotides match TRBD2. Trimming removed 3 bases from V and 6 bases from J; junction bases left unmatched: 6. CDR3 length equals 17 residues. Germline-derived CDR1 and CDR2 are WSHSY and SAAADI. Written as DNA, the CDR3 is TGCGCCAGCAGTGACCCGGGACTAGCGGGGGTCGCCGGGGAGCTGTTTTTT. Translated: CASSDPGLAGVAGELFF.

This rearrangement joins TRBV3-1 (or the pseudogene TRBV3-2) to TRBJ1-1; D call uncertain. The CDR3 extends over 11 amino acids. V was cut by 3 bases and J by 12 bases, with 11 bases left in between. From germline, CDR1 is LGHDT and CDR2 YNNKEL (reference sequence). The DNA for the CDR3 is TGTGCCAGCAGCCAGGGCCGCTTCCCTTTCTTT. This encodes CASSQGRFPFF.

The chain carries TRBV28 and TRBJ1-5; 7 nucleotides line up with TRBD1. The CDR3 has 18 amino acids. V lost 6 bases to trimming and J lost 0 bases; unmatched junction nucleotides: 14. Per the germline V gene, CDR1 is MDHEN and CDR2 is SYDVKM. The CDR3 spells CASRLGQLGADSNQPQHF. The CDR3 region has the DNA TGTGCCAGCAGGTTGGGACAGCTGGGGGCGGATAGCAATCAGCCCCAGCATTTT.

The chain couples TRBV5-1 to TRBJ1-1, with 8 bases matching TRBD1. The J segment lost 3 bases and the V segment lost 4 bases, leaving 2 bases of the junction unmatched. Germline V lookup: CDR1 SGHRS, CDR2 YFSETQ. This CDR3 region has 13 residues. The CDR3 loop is CASSLGQDTEAFF. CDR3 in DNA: TGCGCCAGCAGCCTGGGACAGGACACTGAAGCTTTCTTT.

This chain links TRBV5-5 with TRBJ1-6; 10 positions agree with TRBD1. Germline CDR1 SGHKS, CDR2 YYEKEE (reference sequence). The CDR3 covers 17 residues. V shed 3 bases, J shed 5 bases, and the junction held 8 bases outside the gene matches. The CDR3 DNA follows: TGTGCCAGCAGCTCTAGACAGGGGGCGAACCATAATTCACCCCTCCACTTT. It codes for CASSSRQGANHNSPLHF.

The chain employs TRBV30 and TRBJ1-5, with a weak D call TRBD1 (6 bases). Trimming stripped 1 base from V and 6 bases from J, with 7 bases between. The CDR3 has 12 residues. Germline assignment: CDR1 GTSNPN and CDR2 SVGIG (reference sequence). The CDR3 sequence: CAWSGGAQPQHF. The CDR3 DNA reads TGTGCCTGGAGTGGGGGGGCTCAGCCCCAGCATTTT.

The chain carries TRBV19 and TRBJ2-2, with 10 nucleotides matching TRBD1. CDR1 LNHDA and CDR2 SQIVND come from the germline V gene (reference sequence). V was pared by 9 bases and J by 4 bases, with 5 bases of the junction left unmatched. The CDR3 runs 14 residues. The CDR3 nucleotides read TGTGCCAGCAGACAGGGGGCAGTCACCGGGGAGCTGTTTTTT. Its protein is CASRQGAVTGELFF.

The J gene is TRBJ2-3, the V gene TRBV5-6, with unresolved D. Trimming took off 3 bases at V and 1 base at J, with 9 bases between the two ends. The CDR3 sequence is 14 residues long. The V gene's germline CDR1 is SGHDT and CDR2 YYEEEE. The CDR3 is CASSSGGGTDTQYF. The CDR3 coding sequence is TGTGCCAGCAGCTCGGGTGGGGGCACAGATACGCAGTATTTT.

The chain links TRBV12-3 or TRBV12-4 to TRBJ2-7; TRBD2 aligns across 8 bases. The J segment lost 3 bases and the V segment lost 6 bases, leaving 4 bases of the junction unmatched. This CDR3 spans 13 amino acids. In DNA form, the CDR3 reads TGTGCCAGCAGCCTAACTAGCGGCTACGAGCAGTACGTC. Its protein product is CASSLTSGYEQYV.

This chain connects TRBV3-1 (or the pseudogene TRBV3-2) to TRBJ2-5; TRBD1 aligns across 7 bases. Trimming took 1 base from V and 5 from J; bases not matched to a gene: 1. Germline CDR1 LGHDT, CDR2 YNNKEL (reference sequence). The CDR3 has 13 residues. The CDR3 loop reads CASSQAGGETQYF. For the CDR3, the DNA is TGTGCCAGCAGCCAAGCAGGGGGTGAGACCCAGTACTTC.

DNA of the CDR3: TGTGCCAGCAGTTCGACGGACAGGCTAGGGCCCCAGCATTTT. It translates to CASSSTDRLGPQHF. This chain connects TRBV28 to TRBJ1-5, with 7 bases aligning to TRBD1. The CDR3 is made up of 14 amino acids. Unmatched junction bases numbered 9, after V lost 4 bases and J lost 9 bases. Germline CDR1 and CDR2: MDHEN and SYDVKM.